Listed here are 11 T cell receptor beta chains from one sample, sequenced in a study of blood T cell repertoires in COVID-19. Profiled with immunoSEQ multiplex PCR; TCRdb holds only in-frame clones, not every one. The sample yields approximately 170,000 clones, around nine tenths seen once. The specimen was peripheral blood. The receptors originated from a man between 50 and 59 years old who had recovered from COVID-19.

The chain uses TRBV6-2 or TRBV6-3 and TRBJ1-5, with 7 nucleotides matching TRBD1. V gave up 2 bases and J gave up 7 bases; unmatched junction bases: 14. The CDR3 is 17 amino acids. Per the germline V gene, CDR1 is MNHEY and CDR2 is SVGEGT. CDR3 sequence (DNA): TGTGCCAGCAGTTACGGAGGAGGGGGCGCTTCCGGGCAGCCCCAGCATTTT. Protein product: CASSYGGGGASGQPQHF.

V and J are TRBV7-8 and TRBJ2-5, with a weak D call TRBD2 (6 bases). V shed 5 bases and J shed 4 bases, with 14 bases lying between them. CDR1 SGHVS and CDR2 FQNEAQ come from the germline V gene. This CDR3 has 14 amino acids. CDR3 loop: CASSLGRRGETQYF. The CDR3 region has the DNA TGTGCCAGCAGCCTGGGCCGGCGGGGAGAGACCCAGTACTTC.

The DNA for the CDR3 is TGCGCCAGCAGCCAGCCAGCGGGCCCCTACAATGAGCAGTTCTTC. This sequence encodes CASSQPAGPYNEQFF. The genes are TRBV4-3 and TRBJ2-1; D perhaps matches TRBD2 (6 bases). The CDR3 extends over 15 amino acids. The V and J ends lost 3 bases and 2 bases respectively, with 11 bases between them. The germline V gene has CDR1 LGHNA and CDR2 YSLEER.

The gene calls are TRBV3-1 (or the pseudogene TRBV3-2) and TRBJ2-7, with D possibly being TRBD1 (5 bases). Trimming cost V 2 bases and J 1 base, with 9 bases left between them. This CDR3 is built from 14 residues. Germline V gene sequence: CDR1 LGHDT, CDR2 YNNKEL (reference sequence). CDR3 protein: CASSQRQGSYEQYF. The CDR3 coding sequence is TGTGCCAGCAGCCAAAGGCAGGGATCCTACGAGCAGTACTTC.

The gene calls are TRBV4-1 and TRBJ1-3; 10 bases line up with TRBD1. The CDR3 has 18 amino acids. From germline, CDR1 is MGHRA and CDR2 YSYEKL. V lost 1 base, J lost 0 bases, and 6 bases stayed unmatched. The CDR3 region is CASSQVAGQGPSGNTIYF. CDR3 coding DNA: TGCGCCAGCAGCCAAGTCGCGGGACAGGGGCCCTCTGGAAACACCATATATTTT.

This chain connects TRBV2 to TRBJ1-4; no clear D. The CDR3 contains 15 residues. V was clipped by 6 bases and J by 0 bases, with 11 bases between them. Germline V gene sequence: CDR1 SNHLY, CDR2 FYNNEI. The CDR3 coding sequence is TGTGCCAGCAGGTCCCGGACTCCAACTAATGAAAAACTGTTTTTT. It encodes CASRSRTPTNEKLFF.

The chain carries TRBV27 and TRBJ1-5; D perhaps matches TRBD1 (6 bases). The CDR3 is made up of 14 amino acids. CDR1 is MNHEY, CDR2 SMNVEV, per germline (reference sequence). V was pared by 5 bases and J by 3 bases, with 11 bases between. CDR3 sequence reads: CASSPRDNNQPQHF. CDR3 nucleotide sequence: TGTGCCAGCAGTCCCCGGGACAACAATCAGCCCCAGCATTTT.

CDR3 region: CASSTPSSYNEQFF. The CDR3, as DNA: TGTGCCAGTAGTACCCCGAGCTCCTACAATGAGCAGTTCTTC. The chain uses TRBV19 and TRBJ2-1; D not certain. The CDR3 covers 14 residues. Between the trimmed V and J ends, which lost 4 bases and 0 bases, there was a span of 7 bases. The germline V gene has CDR1 LNHDA and CDR2 SQIVND (reference sequence).

This chain uses TRBV2 with TRBJ2-1, with 9 positions matching TRBD1. This CDR3 region has 17 residues. The trim removed 6 bases at V and 8 bases at J, leaving 17 bases unmatched. Germline values: CDR1 SNHLY, CDR2 FYNNEI. CDR3 nucleotides: TGTGCCAGCAGCGGCATTAACGACAGGGGGTCCGGTGATGAGCAGTTCTTC. As protein: CASSGINDRGSGDEQFF.

The chain links TRBV7-2 to TRBJ2-3, with 13 nucleotides matching TRBD2. CDR1 is SGHTA, CDR2 FQGNSA, per germline. V shed 5 bases and J 0 bases; nucleotides not matched to a gene: 8. The CDR3 covers 18 residues. In DNA form, the CDR3 reads TGTGCCAGCAGCCTGACTAGCGGGGGGTACCCTAGCACAGATACGCAGTATTTT. Encoded protein: CASSLTSGGYPSTDTQYF.

This chain uses TRBV4-1 with TRBJ2-7; 13 bases match TRBD2. The CDR3 extends over 15 amino acids. Germline V gene data show CDR1 as MGHRA and CDR2 as YSYEKL. Trimming took 4 bases from V and 4 from J; bases not matched to a gene: 4. CDR3 loop: CASSLRLAGGYEQYF. In DNA form, the CDR3 reads TGCGCCAGCAGCCTACGACTAGCGGGGGGATACGAGCAGTACTTC.